This T cell receptor beta chain emerged from a study of T cells after yellow fever vaccination. The CDR3 totals 16 residues. Per the germline V gene, CDR1 is MNHEY and CDR2 is SMNVEV (reference sequence). The ends lost 3 bases at V and 5 bases at J; junction bases unmatched: 9. 5'RACE template switching produced TCR cDNA carrying a universal primer site and UMIs. TCRdb fed the 5' RACE reads into MiXCR, producing one record per CDR3 protein. The sample includes some 240,000 distinct CDR3 sequences, 3% to 3.5% of them seen just once. This clonotype was seen repeatedly, ten times or more. The sequence was obtained from a man aged 18 to 30 who received the YFV17D yellow fever vaccine. This chain links TRBV27 with TRBJ2-3; TRBD2 matches at 9 bases. Source: CD4+ T cells sorted from PBMCs, taken 10 days after the yellow fever booster vaccination. CDR3 protein: CASSFMFPAGGDTQYF. As DNA, the CDR3 is TGTGCCAGCAGTTTCATGTTTCCAGCGGGGGGAGATACGCAGTATTTT.